Following are 29 T cell receptor beta chains from one sample sequenced in a study of blood T cell repertoires in COVID-19. The assay was immunoSEQ multiplex PCR, and TCRdb's table has in-frame clones only and misses some. This repertoire shows over 85,000 clones, 88% found once; its top ten account for about 5%. Sequenced material: peripheral blood. The receptors originated from a woman older than 75 with active COVID-19.

The chain joins TRBV7-2 to TRBJ1-2; 9 bases fit TRBD1. Germline CDR1 and CDR2: SGHTA and FQGNSA. The V and J ends lost 6 bases and 4 bases, in that order; junction bases with no gene match: 9. The CDR3 length is 15 residues. CDR3 DNA: TGTGCCAGCAGTCAAACAGGGGGCGTCACCTATGGCTACACCTTC. Translation: CASSQTGGVTYGYTF.

V is TRBV19 and J is TRBJ1-1, with 7 nucleotides matching TRBD1. The CDR3 totals 14 residues. The germline V gene encodes CDR1 LNHDA and CDR2 SQIVND (reference sequence). With V trimmed by 5 bases and J by 4 bases, 7 bases remained unmatched. The CDR3 nucleotides are TGTGCCAGTAGTTCAAGACAGGGAGGCACTGAAGCTTTCTTT. Translated: CASSSRQGGTEAFF.

The chain has TRBV14 and TRBJ2-2; D may be TRBD1 (5 bases). Germline V gene sequence: CDR1 SGHDN, CDR2 FVKESK. The CDR3 is 17 residues long. V was trimmed by 0 bases and J by 0 bases, leaving 11 bases between them. The CDR3 region has the DNA TGTGCCAGCAGCCAAGATTTCGCCAGGGCGAACACCGGGGAGCTGTTTTTT. Protein sequence: CASSQDFARANTGELFF.

The V and J genes are TRBV5-6 and TRBJ1-2, with D uncertain. The CDR3 is made up of 15 amino acids. Trimming removed 0 bases at V and 1 base at J, with 10 bases between. Looked up from germline, CDR1 is SGHDT and CDR2 is YYEEEE. CDR3 loop: CASSLAAGGNYGYTF. In nucleotides, the CDR3 is TGTGCCAGCAGCTTGGCGGCAGGAGGTAACTATGGCTACACCTTC. The complete variable domain, with remaining parts taken from reference TRBV5-6 and TRBJ1-2, reads DAGVTQSPTHLIKTRGQQVTLRCSPKSGHDTVSWYQQALGQGPQFIFQYYEEEERQRGNFPDRFSGHQFPNYSSELNVNALLLGDSALYLCASSLAAGGNYGYTFGSGTRLTVV.

V usage is TRBV7-3 and J usage is TRBJ2-3; 7 bases align to TRBD2. The V gene's germline CDR1 is SGHTA and CDR2 FQGTGA. Losses at the gene ends were 1 base for V and 12 bases for J; bases not matched to a gene: 4. The CDR3 runs 12 residues. CDR3 in amino acids: CASSLIAGEQYF. The DNA of the CDR3 is TGTGCCAGCAGCTTAATCGCGGGAGAACAGTATTTT.

V is TRBV6-5 and J is TRBJ2-3; 9 bases map to TRBD1. The V and J ends lost 4 bases and 5 bases, in that order; junction bases with no gene match: 10. The length of the CDR3 is 16 residues. Germline V gene sequence: CDR1 MNHEY, CDR2 SVGAGI. CDR3 sequence: CASSWLPGQGKDTQYF. The CDR3 DNA reads TGTGCCAGCAGTTGGCTACCGGGACAGGGTAAAGATACGCAGTATTTT.

The V call is TRBV7-2, the J call TRBJ2-7; D may be TRBD1 (5 bases). CDR1 and CDR2 (germline): SGHTA, FQGNSA. V dropped 2 bases and J dropped 2 bases, with 7 bases sitting between them. There are 13 residues in the CDR3. The CDR3, as DNA: TGTGCCAGCAGCTTAAACAGGCCCTACGAGCAGTACTTC. Its translation is CASSLNRPYEQYF.

This clone was counted a few times. The genes are TRBV18 and TRBJ2-3; 11 bases map to TRBD2. J lost 1 base, V lost 5 bases, and 8 bases had no gene match. This CDR3 has 17 residues. Germline V CDR1 and CDR2: KGHSH, LQKENI. CDR3 coding DNA: TGTGCCAGCTCAAGGCCTAGCGGGAGGATTGGCACAGATACGCAGTATTTT. The encoded protein is CASSRPSGRIGTDTQYF.

J is TRBJ2-3 and V is TRBV7-2; TRBD1 might be the D (6 bases). The germline gives CDR1 SGHTA, CDR2 FQGNSA. This CDR3 has 15 residues. The V and J ends lost 2 bases and 6 bases respectively, with 15 bases between them. The DNA for the CDR3 is TGTGCCAGCAGCTTAATGGTGGAGAGGGGGGATACGCAGTATTTT. Its protein product is CASSLMVERGDTQYF.

The chain employs TRBV16 and TRBJ1-3; 11 nucleotides match TRBD1. The germline gives CDR1 KGHSY, CDR2 FQNENV. V shed 1 base, J shed 2 bases, and the junction held 1 base outside the gene matches. The CDR3 runs 16 residues. The CDR3 DNA sequence: TGTGCCAGCAGCCAATTGGACAGGGGGCCTGGAAACACCATATATTTT. Protein: CASSQLDRGPGNTIYF.

The chain uses TRBV28 and TRBJ1-5; 8 nucleotides agree with TRBD1. The ends lost 6 bases at V and 6 bases at J; junction bases unmatched: 10. The CDR3 has 15 residues. In germline, CDR1 is MDHEN, CDR2 SYDVKM. CDR3 nucleotides: TGTGCCAGCAGGTGGACAGGGAGGTCGGTTCAGCCCCAGCATTTT. It translates to CASRWTGRSVQPQHF.

This clone has more than one count but fewer than ten. V usage is TRBV7-9 and J usage is TRBJ1-4; weak D call: TRBD1 (5 bases). The V end lost 5 bases, the J end lost 0 bases, and 7 bases lay between the germline ends. CDR3 length: 14 amino acids. In germline, CDR1 is SEHNR, CDR2 FQNEAQ (reference sequence). The DNA for the CDR3 is TGTGCCAGCAGCGGCAGGGCAACTAATGAAAAACTGTTTTTT. It codes for CASSGRATNEKLFF.

The DNA for the CDR3 is TGTGCCGTCCATAAGAGGGGGATGGGAGCTTTCTTT. The encoded protein is CAVHKRGMGAFF. The chain links TRBV6-5 to TRBJ1-1; D may be TRBD1 (6 bases). CDR3 size: 12 residues. Trimming took off 11 bases at V and 10 bases at J, with 20 bases between the two ends. Per the germline V gene, CDR1 is MNHEY and CDR2 is SVGAGI.

This clone appeared once. The rearrangement joins TRBV19 to TRBJ2-3; 12 nucleotides match TRBD2. CDR3 size: 16 residues. Germline loops: CDR1 LNHDA, CDR2 SQIVND (reference sequence). J gave up 2 bases and V 6 bases, and 6 bases lay outside the gene matches. CDR3 DNA: TGTGCCAGTAGCAAACTAGCGGGAGGAACCACAGATACGCAGTATTTT. As protein: CASSKLAGGTTDTQYF.

The gene calls are TRBV29-1 and TRBJ2-7; possibly TRBD2 for D (6 bases). The germline CDR1 and CDR2 sequences are SQVTM and ANQGSEA. The CDR3 extends over 15 amino acids. With 4 bases removed from V and 6 bases from J, the gap between germline ends came to 22 bases. The CDR3: CSVGVGGVGGSEQYF. As DNA, the CDR3 is TGCAGCGTTGGGGTGGGGGGAGTCGGTGGAAGCGAGCAGTACTTC.

This chain uses TRBV6-6 with TRBJ1-1, with 9 bases identical to TRBD1. This CDR3 has 15 residues. Germline V gene data show CDR1 as MNHNY and CDR2 as SVGAGI (reference sequence). The ends lost 7 bases at V and 4 bases at J; junction bases unmatched: 10. DNA for the CDR3: TGTGCCAGCACTCTACAGGGGGCGAGAAGCACTGAAGCTTTCTTT. Translating gives CASTLQGARSTEAFF.

V is TRBV3-1 (or the pseudogene TRBV3-2) and J is TRBJ2-7; 8 nucleotides agree with TRBD2. The CDR3 has 15 amino acids. The V gene's germline CDR1 is LGHDT and CDR2 YNNKEL (reference sequence). V shed 6 bases, J shed 2 bases, and the junction held 9 bases outside the gene matches. The CDR3 is CASSLNTGLAYEQYF. CDR3 coding DNA: TGTGCCAGCAGTCTGAATACGGGACTAGCCTACGAGCAGTACTTC.

The rearrangement joins TRBV14 to TRBJ1-1; tentative D call: TRBD1 (6 bases). CDR1 is SGHDN and CDR2 is FVKESK in the germline V gene. The V and J ends lost 2 bases and 0 bases respectively, with 13 bases between them. The CDR3 runs to 16 residues. CDR3 in DNA: TGTGCCAGCAGCCAATTTCAGGGGACCATGAACACTGAAGCTTTCTTT. Encoded protein: CASSQFQGTMNTEAFF. Full variable domain (remainder filled in from reference TRBV14 and TRBJ1-1): EAGVTQFPSHSVIEKGQTVTLRCDPISGHDNLYWYRRVMGKEIKFLLHFVKESKQDESGMPNNRFLAERTGGTYSTLKVQPAELEDSGVYFCASSQFQGTMNTEAFFGQGTRLTVV.

The chain couples TRBV30 to TRBJ2-1; TRBD2 matches 10 bases. The germline CDR1 and CDR2 sequences are GTSNPN and SVGIG (reference sequence). V dropped 2 bases and J dropped 2; count of bases not matched to a gene: 9. The CDR3 has 17 amino acids. The CDR3 here is CAWSHKWTSGPYNEQFF. CDR3 coding DNA: TGTGCCTGGAGTCACAAATGGACTAGCGGCCCCTACAATGAGCAGTTCTTC. Using reference TRBV30 and TRBJ2-1 for the parts outside the CDR3, the full variable domain is SQTIHQWPATLVQPVGSPLSLECTVEGTSNPNLYWYRQAAGRGLQLLFYSVGIGQISSEVPQNLSASRPQDRQFILSSKKLLLSDSGFYLCAWSHKWTSGPYNEQFFGPGTRLTVL.

The V call is TRBV9, the J call TRBJ2-7, with D possibly TRBD2 on 5 matching bases. Germline V lookup: CDR1 SGDLS, CDR2 YYNGEE. V gave up 0 bases and J gave up 0 bases, with 10 bases separating them. There are 15 residues in the CDR3. DNA of the CDR3: TGTGCCAGCAGCGTAGGTGTAGCGTACTCCTACGAGCAGTACTTC. It codes for CASSVGVAYSYEQYF.

The rearrangement links TRBV11-2 to TRBJ1-3, with D possibly matching TRBD1 (6 bases). The V gene lost 5 bases and the J gene lost 0 bases, with 8 bases spanning the gap. The CDR3 contains 14 residues. The germline gives CDR1 SGHAT, CDR2 FQNNGV. This CDR3 is CASSRTDSGNTIYF. The CDR3 coding sequence is TGTGCCAGCAGCCGGACAGACTCTGGAAACACCATATATTTT. Full variable domain (remainder filled in from reference TRBV11-2 and TRBJ1-3): EAGVAQSPRYKIIEKRQSVAFWCNPISGHATLYWYQQILGQGPKLLIQFQNNGVVDDSQLPKDRFSAERLKGVDSTLKIQPAKLEDSAVYLCASSRTDSGNTIYFGEGSWLTVV.

V usage is TRBV11-2 and J usage is TRBJ1-3, with 7 bases that match TRBD1. The CDR3 contains 14 residues. The germline CDR1 and CDR2 sequences are SGHAT and FQNNGV. After removal of 5 bases from V and 2 bases from J, the junction contained 3 bases not matched to a gene. The DNA for the CDR3 is TGTGCCAGCAGCCTCGACAGGGCTGGAAACACCATATATTTT. It is translated as CASSLDRAGNTIYF.

The chain joins TRBV9 to TRBJ2-7; unclear D gene. V was clipped by 2 bases and J by 2 bases, with 14 bases between them. CDR1 is SGDLS and CDR2 is YYNGEE in the germline V gene. This CDR3 has 15 amino acids. The CDR3 DNA is TGTGCCAGCAGCGTCCACAGTAGACCTACCTACGAGCAGTACTTC. It translates to CASSVHSRPTYEQYF. Looking up the rest from reference TRBV9 and TRBJ2-7 gives the full variable domain: DSGVTQTPKHLITATGQRVTLRCSPRSGDLSVYWYQQSLDQGLQFLIQYYNGEERAKGNILERFSAQQFPDLHSELNLSSLELGDSALYFCASSVHSRPTYEQYFGPGTRLTVT.

The chain carries TRBV27 and TRBJ1-1, with D unresolved. The V gene's germline CDR1 is MNHEY and CDR2 SMNVEV (reference sequence). V was clipped by 5 bases and J by 1 base, with 5 bases between them. This CDR3 is built from 12 residues. CDR3 sequence: CASSHRNTEAFF. The DNA for the CDR3 is TGTGCCAGCAGTCACAGGAACACTGAAGCTTTCTTT.

The V and J genes are TRBV7-2 and TRBJ2-1; D ambiguous. The CDR3 loop spans 16 amino acids. Trimming shortened V by 5 bases and J by 3 bases, and 17 bases separated the two germline ends. CDR1 SGHTA and CDR2 FQGNSA come from the germline V gene. CDR3 sequence: CASSPQPHVIYNEQFF. The CDR3, as DNA: TGTGCCAGCAGCCCACAGCCCCACGTTATCTACAATGAGCAGTTCTTC. Looking up the rest from reference TRBV7-2 and TRBJ2-1 gives the full variable domain: GAGVSQSPSNKVTEKGKDVELRCDPISGHTALYWYRQSLGQGLEFLIYFQGNSAPDKSGLPSDRFSAERTGGSVSTLTIQRTQQEDSAVYLCASSPQPHVIYNEQFFGPGTRLTVL.

The rearrangement joins TRBV29-1 to TRBJ2-3; TRBD1 matches at 12 bases. CDR3 length equals 14 residues. The V gene end was trimmed by 6 bases and the J gene end by 3 bases; junction bases not matched to a gene: 4. Germline CDR1 reads SQVTM; CDR2 reads ANQGSEA. As DNA, the CDR3 is TGCAGCGTACGGGACAGGGGGCTAACAGATACGCAGTATTTT. It codes for CSVRDRGLTDTQYF.

This rearrangement joins TRBV19 to TRBJ2-5; 7 bases fit TRBD1. Germline CDR1 and CDR2: LNHDA and SQIVND (reference sequence). V gave up 3 bases and J gave up 4 bases; unmatched junction bases: 2. The CDR3 is 13 residues long. The CDR3 protein is CASSIAGGETQYF. CDR3 DNA sequence: TGTGCCAGTAGTATCGCAGGGGGAGAGACCCAGTACTTC.

This clone has just one count. The CDR3 reads CASSYRGGKAFF. DNA for the CDR3: TGTGCCAGCAGTTACCGGGGTGGTAAGGCTTTCTTT. The V gene is TRBV6-5, the J gene TRBJ1-1; D is unclear. This CDR3 contains 12 residues. Per the germline V gene, CDR1 is MNHEY and CDR2 is SVGAGI. With 2 bases removed from V and 11 bases from J, the gap between germline ends came to 12 bases.

The gene calls are TRBV21-1 and TRBJ2-1; the table assigns TRBD2, which was not confirmed against the DNA. TRBV21-1 corresponds to a pseudogene. This CDR3 is built from 19 residues. DNA of the CDR3: TGTGCCAGCAGCATCTATGGAGGAACCGGGACTAGTTGTCGTGGTGAGCAGTTCTTC. The encoded protein is CASSIYGGTGTSCRGEQFF.